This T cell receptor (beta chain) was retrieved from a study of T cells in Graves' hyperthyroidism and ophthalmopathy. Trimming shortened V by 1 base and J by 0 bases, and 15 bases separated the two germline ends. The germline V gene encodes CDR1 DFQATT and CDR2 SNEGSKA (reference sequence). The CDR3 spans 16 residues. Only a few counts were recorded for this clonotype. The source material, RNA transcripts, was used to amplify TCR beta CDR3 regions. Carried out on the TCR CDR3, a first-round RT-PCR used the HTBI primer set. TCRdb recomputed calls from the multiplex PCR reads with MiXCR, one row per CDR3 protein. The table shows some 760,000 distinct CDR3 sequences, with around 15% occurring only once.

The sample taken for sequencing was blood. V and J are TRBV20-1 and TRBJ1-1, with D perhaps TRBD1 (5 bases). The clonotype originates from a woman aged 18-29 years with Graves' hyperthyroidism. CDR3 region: CSARVGVMRLNTEAFF. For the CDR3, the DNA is TGCAGTGCTAGAGTAGGGGTCATGAGATTGAACACTGAAGCTTTCTTT.